This passage covers 5 T cell receptor beta chains from one sample sequenced in a study of blood T cell repertoires in COVID-19. Produced via immunoSEQ multiplex PCR; TCRdb's table is partial and in-frame only. Found here are approximately 140,000 clones, 75% to 85% of them singletons; the top ten hold 13%. Sequences were obtained from peripheral blood. The source of these receptors is a man aged 55 to 70 with active or convalescent COVID-19.

CDR3 loop: CASSEIAGTTLAKNIQYF. For the CDR3, the DNA is TGTGCCAGCAGTGAAATAGCGGGAACCACTTTAGCCAAAAACATTCAGTACTTC. The genes are TRBV6-1 and TRBJ2-4; 8 nucleotides agree with TRBD2. The ends lost 2 bases at V and 0 bases at J; junction bases unmatched: 9. The length of the CDR3 is 18 residues. The germline V gene encodes CDR1 MNHNS and CDR2 SASEGT.

The rearrangement links TRBV5-1 to TRBJ2-3; D unresolved. The CDR3 is 17 amino acids. V dropped 3 bases and J dropped 2 bases, with 19 bases sitting between them. Germline assignment: CDR1 SGHRS and CDR2 YFSETQ. The CDR3 spells CASSSPNQDLITDTQYF. The CDR3 DNA sequence: TGCGCCAGCAGCTCCCCGAATCAGGATCTAATCACAGATACGCAGTATTTT.

The chain joins TRBV7-2 to TRBJ2-5; TRBD1 is a possible D gene (5 bases). Trimming cost V 0 bases and J 10 bases, with 15 bases left between them. CDR1 is SGHTA and CDR2 is FQGNSA in the germline V gene. The CDR3 is 14 residues long. The CDR3 spells CASSLARAQSVQYF. The CDR3 region has the DNA TGTGCCAGCAGCTTAGCCAGGGCCCAAAGTGTCCAGTACTTC. Full variable domain (rest looked up from reference TRBV7-2 and TRBJ2-5): GAGVSQSPSNKVTEKGKDVELRCDPISGHTALYWYRQSLGQGLEFLIYFQGNSAPDKSGLPSDRFSAERTGGSVSTLTIQRTQQEDSAVYLCASSLARAQSVQYFGPGTRLLVL.

This chain connects TRBV2 to TRBJ1-3, with D unclear. CDR1 is SNHLY, CDR2 FYNNEI, per germline. The CDR3 has 16 amino acids. V was trimmed by 3 bases and J by 2 bases, leaving 14 bases between them. CDR3 nucleotide sequence: TGTGCCAGCAGTGATCACGGGAGGAGAGCTGGAAACACCATATATTTT. Residues: CASSDHGRRAGNTIYF.

The chain recombines TRBV12-3 or TRBV12-4 with TRBJ2-7; D is ambiguous. This CDR3 has 11 amino acids. Trimming took 3 bases from V and 4 from J, leaving 4 bases between them. The CDR3 bases are TGTGCCAGCAGTTTCCTGTACGAGCAGTACTTC. Protein sequence: CASSFLYEQYF.